The source of this T cell receptor beta chain is a study of T cell repertoires in cytomegalovirus infection. At the level of the study: In public TCR beta signatures, there were indications of both CMV infection and matching HLA type.

This clonotype came up many times. What it binds is not known. V lost 3 bases and J lost 4, with 7 bases in between. The CDR3 sequence is 13 residues long. Germline CDR1 reads SGHVS; CDR2 reads FQNEAQ. One entry per CDR3 protein, called by TCRdb with MiXCR from the reads. This sample has about 740,000 distinct CDR3 sequences, with around a third found just once. The source material was cultured PBMCs, sampled from culture after CMV antigen stimulation. This clonotype originated in a human donor in good health (CMV status not recorded). Some clones in this sample may be carry-over from other donors' samples. The V call is TRBV7-8, the J call TRBJ1-5, with D hard to call. CDR3 sequence reads: CASSFSRNQPQHF. The DNA of the CDR3 is TGTGCCAGCAGCTTCTCAAGAAATCAGCCCCAGCATTTT.